This T cell receptor beta chain was observed in a study of blood T cell repertoires in COVID-19. Across the whole study: Collection of acute and convalescent COVID-19 samples took place in the United States, Italy and Spain. In each case, the material was cDNA or gDNA derived from T cells, B-cell-depleted T cells, or PBMCs.

The CDR3 runs 17 residues. CDR1 and CDR2 (germline): SGHVS, FNYEAQ. Trimming took 1 base from V and 8 from J; bases not matched to a gene: 9. This clone was seen once. Assay: immunoSEQ multiplex PCR; the TCRdb copy retains only in-frame clones and omits some. In the table there are 250,000 to 300,000 clones, 80% to 90% of which are singletons. This sequence was found in a man between 60 and 75 years old with acute or convalescent COVID-19. The V gene is TRBV7-6, the J gene TRBJ2-1, with TRBD2 matching over 12 bases. Sequences were obtained from peripheral blood. CDR3 bases: TGTGCCAGCAGCTTAGGTCTAGCGGGAGGGGTAAGGGATGAGCAGTTCTTC. Translation gives CASSLGLAGGVRDEQFF. Full variable domain (rest looked up from reference TRBV7-6 and TRBJ2-1): GAGVSQSPRYKVTKRGQDVALRCDPISGHVSLYWYRQALGQGPEFLTYFNYEAQQDKSGLPNDRFSAERPEGSISTLTIQRTEQRDSAMYRCASSLGLAGGVRDEQFFGPGTRLTVL.